The 2 T cell receptor beta chains presented below share a single source sample, sequenced in a study of lymphopenia after photon versus proton radiotherapy. Data came from immunoSEQ multiplex PCR; TCRdb stores just in-frame clones and leaves some out. The table lists 68,000 or so clones, approximately 91% of them singletons. The sequencing used peripheral blood, collected from a patient treated with photon-based radiotherapy. The receptors here all came from a woman in her 70s with pancreatic cancer.

The chain links TRBV28 to TRBJ1-2; D is undetermined. The CDR3 loop spans 12 amino acids. Germline-derived CDR1 and CDR2 are MDHEN and SYDVKM. With 4 bases removed from V and 4 bases from J, the gap between germline ends came to 7 bases. This CDR3 reads CASSSDVYGYTF. CDR3 coding DNA: TGTGCCAGCAGTTCAGACGTCTATGGCTACACCTTC.

CDR3 sequence reads: CASSARGFGEQYF. The DNA of the CDR3 is TGTGCCAGCAGCGCAAGGGGATTCGGCGAGCAGTACTTC. The V call is TRBV7-9, the J call TRBJ2-7, with a weak D call TRBD1 (5 bases). The ends were cut back, 5 bases at V and 6 bases at J, with 14 bases in the middle. The CDR3 has 13 residues. Germline CDR1 is SEHNR and CDR2 is FQNEAQ (reference sequence).